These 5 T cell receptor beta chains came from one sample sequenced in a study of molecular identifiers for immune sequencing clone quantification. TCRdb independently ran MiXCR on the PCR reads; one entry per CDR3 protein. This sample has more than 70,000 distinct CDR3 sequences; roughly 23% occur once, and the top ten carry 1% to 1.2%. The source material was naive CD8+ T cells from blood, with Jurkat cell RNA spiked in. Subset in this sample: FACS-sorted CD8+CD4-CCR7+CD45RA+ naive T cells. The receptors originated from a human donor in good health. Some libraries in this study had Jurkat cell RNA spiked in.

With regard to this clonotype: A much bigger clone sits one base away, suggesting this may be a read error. The CDR3 DNA reads as TGTGCCAGCAGTTGCTCGACCCACAGGGGGACCTACGAGCAGTACTTC. As protein: CASSCSTHRGTYEQYF. The chain has TRBV6-5 and TRBJ2-7; 8 bases agree with TRBD1. Trimming removed 4 bases from V and 2 bases from J; junction bases left unmatched: 10. The CDR3 consists of 16 residues. CDR1 and CDR2 (germline): MNHEY, SVGAGI.

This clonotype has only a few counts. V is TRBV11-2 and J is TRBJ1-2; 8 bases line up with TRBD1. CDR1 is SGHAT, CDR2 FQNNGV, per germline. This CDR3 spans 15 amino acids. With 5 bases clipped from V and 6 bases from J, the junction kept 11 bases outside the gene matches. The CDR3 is CASSLVQGGGHGYTF. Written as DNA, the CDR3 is TGTGCCAGCAGCCTAGTACAGGGGGGCGGTCATGGCTACACCTTC.

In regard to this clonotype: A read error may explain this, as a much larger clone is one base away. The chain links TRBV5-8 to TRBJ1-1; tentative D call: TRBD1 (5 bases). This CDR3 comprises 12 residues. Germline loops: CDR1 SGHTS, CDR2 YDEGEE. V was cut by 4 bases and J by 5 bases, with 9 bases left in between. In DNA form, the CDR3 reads TGTGCCAGCAGCCGGGACCGGACTGAAGCTTTCTTT. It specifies CASSRDRTEAFF. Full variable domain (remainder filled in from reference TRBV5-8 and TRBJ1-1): EAGVTQSPTHLIKTRGQQATLRCSPISGHTSVYWYQQALGLGLQFLLWYDEGEERNRGNFPPRFSGRQFPNYSSELNVNALELEDSALYLCASSRDRTEAFFGQGTRLTVV.

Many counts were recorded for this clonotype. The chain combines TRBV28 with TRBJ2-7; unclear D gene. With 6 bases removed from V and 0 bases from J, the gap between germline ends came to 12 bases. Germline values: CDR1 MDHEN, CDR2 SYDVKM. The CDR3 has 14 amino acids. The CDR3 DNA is TGTGCCAGCAGCTATAGTGGGGACTCCTACGAGCAGTACTTC. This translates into CASSYSGDSYEQYF.

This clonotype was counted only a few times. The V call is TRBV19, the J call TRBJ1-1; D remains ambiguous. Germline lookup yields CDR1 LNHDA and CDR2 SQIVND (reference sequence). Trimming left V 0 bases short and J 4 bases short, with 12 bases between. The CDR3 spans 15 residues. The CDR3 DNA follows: TGTGCCAGTAGTATAGAACGGGTTCTTGGCACTGAAGCTTTCTTT. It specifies CASSIERVLGTEAFF.